The rows below give T cell receptor beta chains drawn from one sample of a study of OX40 agonist ivuxolimab in advanced cancers. The repertoire was sequenced with immunoSEQ multiplex PCR; TCRdb's copy has only in-frame clones and lacks some. The sample includes around 66,000 clones, nearly 90% of them seen just once. Source: CD4+ or CD8+ T cells sorted from blood, taken in a trial of the OX40 agonist ivuxolimab. These receptors were collected from an adult with an advanced solid tumor such as melanoma, head and neck, liver or kidney cancer. The CDR3 runs from the conserved cysteine through the conserved F or W. The D gene is left open where the match is weak. Clone size is stated in some rows and not others, as once, few, many or a class when expanded.

>NA|15|TRBD2|TRBJ2-1|TRBV10-1
TGCGCCAGCAGTGAAGACGAGCGGGGGGGCAAGGAGCAGTTCTTC
CASSEDERGGKEQFF
>NA|11|NA|TRBJ2-5|TRBV5-1
TGCGCCAGCAGCCCGGACGAGACCCAGTACTTC
CASSPDETQYF
>NA|16|NA|TRBJ2-3|TRBV2
TGTGCCAGCAGTGAAGCTACCGGGAAGGTCACAGATACGCAGTATTTT
CASSEATGKVTDTQYF
>few|15|NA|TRBJ1-5|TRBV2
TGTGCCAGCAGTGCGGCAGGGAACAGCAATCAGCCCCAGCATTTT
CASSAAGNSNQPQHF
>once|13|NA|TRBJ2-7|TRBV30
TGTGCCTGGAGGGCCCCGGGGGTAGGCGAGCAGTACTTC
CAWRAPGVGEQYF
>NA|15|NA|TRBJ2-5|TRBV18
TGTGCCAGCTCACCACCGAGGGGGGCTCGGGAGACCCAGTACTTC
CASSPPRGARETQYF
>NA|15|TRBD1|TRBJ2-1|TRBV7-6
TGTGCCAGCAGCGTCATACAGGGGTTTTACAATGAGCAGTTCTTC
CASSVIQGFYNEQFF
>NA|14|TRBD1|TRBJ1-5|TRBV10-3
TGTGCCATCAGAATGGGACAGGGGGATTGGCCCCAGCATTTT
CAIRMGQGDWPQHF
>NA|11|NA|TRBJ1-2|TRBV5-6
TGTGCCAGCAGCTTTAAGCGGGGCTACACCTTC
CASSFKRGYTF
>NA|16|NA|TRBJ1-1|TRBV9
TGTGCCAGCAGCGTAGTGGGCCGAAGAGTGAACACTGAAGCTTTCTTT
CASSVVGRRVNTEAFF
>NA|15|TRBD2|TRBJ2-2|TRBV10-3
TGTGCCATCAGAGCGGGGCCAACGAACACCGGGGAGCTGTTTTTT
CAIRAGPTNTGELFF